Listed here are 13 T cell receptor beta chains from one sample, sequenced in a study of T cell changes during pregnancy in multiple sclerosis. Profiling relied on immunoSEQ multiplex PCR, and the TCRdb table lists in-frame clones only, not all of them. The sample consists of fewer than 65,000 clones, 91% of them appearing once. The sample was peripheral blood, taken after pregnancy. Receptors were obtained from a female donor in good health, enrolled as a control in a pregnancy study.

The rearrangement uses TRBV30 and TRBJ2-5; 7 nucleotides line up with TRBD2. In germline, CDR1 is GTSNPN, CDR2 SVGIG (reference sequence). The CDR3 runs to 13 residues. V shed 0 bases and J 3 bases; nucleotides not matched to a gene: 1. The CDR3 spells CAWSVGGKETQYF. The DNA for the CDR3 is TGTGCCTGGAGTGTGGGGGGGAAAGAGACCCAGTACTTC.

The chain's CDR3 is CAISETGTGNSPLHF. CDR3 nucleotide sequence: TGTGCCATCAGTGAGACGGGGACAGGGAACTCACCCCTCCACTTT. This chain links TRBV10-3 with TRBJ1-6, with 9 bases fitting TRBD1. J gave up 10 bases and V 2 bases, and 6 bases lay outside the gene matches. The CDR3 consists of 15 residues. Germline V gene data show CDR1 as ENHRY and CDR2 as SYGVKD.

The genes are TRBV4-1 and TRBJ1-1; no clear D. Germline values: CDR1 MGHRA, CDR2 YSYEKL. The V end lost 2 bases, the J end lost 1 base, and 8 bases lay between the germline ends. The CDR3 is 14 amino acids. CDR3 amino acids: CASSQIGENTEAFF. The CDR3, as DNA: TGCGCCAGCAGCCAAATCGGGGAGAACACTGAAGCTTTCTTT.

The CDR3 DNA is TGTGCCAGCAGCTTACGTAGCGGGGGGCTCGATGAGCAGTTCTTC. Residues: CASSLRSGGLDEQFF. V and J are TRBV7-2 and TRBJ2-1; 10 bases align to TRBD2. After removal of 2 bases from V and 8 bases from J, the junction contained 6 bases not matched to a gene. Germline V gene lookup returns CDR1 SGHTA and CDR2 FQGNSA. The CDR3 is made up of 15 amino acids.

The chain employs TRBV9 and TRBJ2-1, with 7 bases fitting TRBD2. Germline trimming cut 5 bases from V and 5 bases from J; bases unmatched to any gene: 4. CDR1 and CDR2 (germline): SGDLS, YYNGEE. This CDR3 is 13 amino acids long. CDR3 sequence reads: CASRSSGDNEQFF. The CDR3 coding sequence is TGTGCCAGCAGATCAAGCGGGGACAATGAGCAGTTCTTC.

This chain links TRBV4-3 with TRBJ1-3, with 8 nucleotides matching TRBD1. V trimming: 8 bases; J trimming: 3 bases; junction bases outside the gene matches: 6. The CDR3 is 14 amino acids. From germline, CDR1 is LGHNA and CDR2 YSLEER. This CDR3 is CASGEQGDGNTIYF. As DNA, the CDR3 is TGCGCCAGCGGGGAACAGGGGGATGGAAACACCATATATTTT.

The chain is built from TRBV7-9 and TRBJ1-4, with TRBD1 matching 9 bases. CDR1 and CDR2 (germline): SEHNR, FQNEAQ (reference sequence). After removal of 5 bases from V and 6 bases from J, the junction contained 4 bases not matched to a gene. CDR3 length: 14 amino acids. The DNA for the CDR3 is TGTGCCAGCAGCCCGGGACAGGGTGATGAAAAACTGTTTTTT. It specifies CASSPGQGDEKLFF.

There are a few counts of this clone. V and J are TRBV4-1 and TRBJ2-3; 9 bases line up with TRBD1. This CDR3 has 16 residues. With 4 bases clipped from V and 3 bases from J, the junction kept 8 bases outside the gene matches. In germline, CDR1 is MGHRA, CDR2 YSYEKL. CDR3 loop: CASSRGGTGRTDTQYF. The CDR3 DNA follows: TGCGCCAGCAGCCGAGGGGGGACAGGGAGGACAGATACGCAGTATTTT.

The rearrangement uses TRBV14 and TRBJ2-3; a weak D match, TRBD2 (6 bases). V gave up 3 bases and J gave up 4 bases, with 23 bases separating them. This CDR3 is built from 18 residues. CDR1 and CDR2 (germline): SGHDN, FVKESK. CDR3 nucleotides: TGTGCCAGCAGCCAGGCTGGGGGGATCGATTTCTGGGCAGATACGCAGTATTTT. It translates to CASSQAGGIDFWADTQYF.

V is TRBV4-2 and J is TRBJ1-4; D is unresolved. Trimming cost V 0 bases and J 7 bases, with 18 bases left between them. From germline, CDR1 is LGHNA and CDR2 YNFKEQ. The CDR3 spans 17 residues. CDR3 region: CASSQDGDTVGGEKLFF. The CDR3 DNA sequence: TGTGCCAGCAGCCAAGATGGTGACACTGTGGGTGGTGAAAAACTGTTTTTT.

The gene calls are TRBV2 and TRBJ1-1; 11 bases map to TRBD1. The CDR3 loop spans 15 amino acids. V lost 6 bases to trimming and J lost 1 base; unmatched junction nucleotides: 4. In germline, CDR1 is SNHLY, CDR2 FYNNEI. The DNA of the CDR3 is TGTGCCAGCAGCCCGGACAGGGGGCCGAACACTGAAGCTTTCTTT. Amino acids: CASSPDRGPNTEAFF.

The genes are TRBV7-3 and TRBJ2-1; D may be TRBD2 (5 bases). The germline CDR1 and CDR2 sequences are SGHTA and FQGTGA. The CDR3 loop spans 14 amino acids. The ends were cut back, 5 bases at V and 9 bases at J, with 17 bases in the middle. CDR3 sequence reads: CASSPPGARGEQFF. The CDR3 coding sequence is TGTGCCAGCAGCCCCCCGGGCGCTCGGGGTGAGCAGTTCTTC. The variable domain in full, completed from reference TRBV7-3 and TRBJ2-1, reads GAGVSQTPSNKVTEKGKYVELRCDPISGHTALYWYRQSLGQGPEFLIYFQGTGAADDSGLPNDRFFAVRPEGSVSTLKIQRTERGDSAVYLCASSPPGARGEQFFGPGTRLTVL.

This clone has a single count. This chain links TRBV28 with TRBJ1-2; D might be TRBD1 (5 bases). Germline V gives CDR1 MDHEN, CDR2 SYDVKM. The CDR3 length is 14 residues. The germline V and J ends were trimmed by 8 bases and 1 base, with 14 bases remaining between them. The CDR3 region has the DNA TGTGCCAGCGTTGGGGCAGGTATTAACTATGGCTACACCTTC. As protein: CASVGAGINYGYTF.